The rows below give T cell receptor beta chains drawn from one sample of a study of blood T cell repertoires in COVID-19. TCRdb's copy holds only in-frame clones and misses some; the assay was immunoSEQ multiplex PCR. This table has around 100,000 clones, around four fifths appearing once. The sequenced sample was peripheral blood. The receptors come from a man in his 70s with active or convalescent COVID-19. The CDR3 runs from the conserved cysteine through the conserved F or W. The D gene is left open where the match is weak. The size of a clone is reported for some rows only, either as once, few or many, or as a class for expanded clones.

TRBV2,.,.,TRBJ2-7,TGTGCCAGCAGTGGGGGCTTGTTGGTTCATGACGAGCAGTACTTC,CASSGGLLVHDEQYF
TRBV5-4,TRBD2,.,TRBJ2-3,TGTGCCAGCACCCTTCGGGGGGGCGTTATCACAGATACGCAGTATTTT,CASTLRGGVITDTQYF
TRBV2,.,.,TRBJ1-6,TGTGCCAGCAGCCAAGGGGCGGGGGCCAATTCACCCCTCCACTTT,CASSQGAGANSPLHF
TRBV24-1,.,once,TRBJ1-3,TGTGCCACCCGGGGAAACACCATATATTTT,CATRGNTIYF
TRBV5-5,.,.,TRBJ1-5,TGTGCCAGCAGCTTGGGGGGCGGGATAAATCAGCCCCAGCATTTT,CASSLGGGINQPQHF
TRBV30,TRBD1,.,TRBJ2-7,TGTGCCTGGAGTATACCGACAGGGGCAACTCCAAACTTCAGCTCCTACGAGCAGTACTTC,CAWSIPTGATPNFSSYEQYF
TRBV7-8,.,.,TRBJ1-2,TGTGCCAGCAGCTTAGGCAGGGAATTTGGCTACACCTTC,CASSLGREFGYTF
TRBV4-2,.,.,TRBJ2-5,TGTGCCAGCAGCCAAGACTCGACTAGTGTGGAGACCCAGTACTTC,CASSQDSTSVETQYF
TRBV13,TRBD1,.,TRBJ1-4,TGTGCCAGCAGCGGGACAGGGGAGGTAAATGAAAAGCTGTTTTTT,CASSGTGEVNEKLFF
TRBV19,TRBD1,.,TRBJ2-1,TGTGCCAGTAGTATCCGGAGACAGGGCCTTTACAATGAGCAGTTCTTC,CASSIRRQGLYNEQFF
TRBV19,TRBD2,.,TRBJ2-3,TGTGCCAGTAGTAGCGGGGGTAGCACAGATACGCAGTATTTT,CASSSGGSTDTQYF
TRBV18,.,.,TRBJ1-1,TGTGCCAGCTCACCAGAGGGAACACTGAACACTGAAGCTTTCTTT,CASSPEGTLNTEAFF
TRBV6-2/TRBV6-3,TRBD1,once,TRBJ2-3,TGTGCCAGCAGTTACGGGACAGGGGGAACAGATACGCAGTATTTT,CASSYGTGGTDTQYF
TRBV30,.,.,TRBJ2-7,TGTGCCTGGAGTGTTAATAGCGGTTACGAGCAGTACTTC,CAWSVNSGYEQYF
TRBV27,TRBD1,.,TRBJ2-3,TGTGCCAGCAGTTCCCTTTCGCGACAGGGATCAGATACGCAGTATTTT,CASSSLSRQGSDTQYF
TRBV6-5,.,.,TRBJ2-7,TGTGCCAGCTGGGACAGACTAGCGCGCTACGAGCAGTACTTC,CASWDRLARYEQYF
TRBV24-1,TRBD1,.,TRBJ1-5,TGTGCCACCAGTGAGCCTACAGGGGGGCCCCAGCATTTT,CATSEPTGGPQHF
TRBV29-1,TRBD2,few,TRBJ2-7,TGCAGCGTTGATAGCGGGATCGAGCAGTACTTC,CSVDSGIEQYF
TRBV18,TRBD1,.,TRBJ1-1,TGTGCCAGCTCAGCGAACAGGGGGTCCTTGAACACTGAAGCTTTCTTT,CASSANRGSLNTEAFF
TRBV7-6,.,once,TRBJ2-5,TGTGCCAGCAGCTTAGGGGCCACTCAAGAGACCCAGTACTTC,CASSLGATQETQYF
TRBV6-1,TRBD1,.,TRBJ1-2,TGTGCCAGCAGTGAAGCGTTCTCCGGGACAGGATACTATGGCTACACCTTC,CASSEAFSGTGYYGYTF
TRBV5-4,.,.,TRBJ1-2,TGTGCCAGCAGCTCCCGAGGGGGTGCCTATGGCTACACCTTC,CASSSRGGAYGYTF
TRBV6-2/TRBV6-3,.,.,TRBJ2-7,TGTGCCAGCAGTCGACTCTCTAGACGGGGTACCGAGCAGTACTTC,CASSRLSRRGTEQYF
TRBV20-1,.,.,TRBJ1-1,TGCAGTGCTAGGGCGGACTTAGAAGCTTTCTTT,CSARADLEAFF
TRBV30,TRBD1,.,TRBJ1-1,TGTGCCCAAATCAGGGGGCGGACTGAAGCTTTCTTT,CAQIRGRTEAFF
TRBV7-8,.,.,TRBJ2-3,TGTGCCAGCAGCTTAAGAGAGGGAACAGATACGCAGTATTTT,CASSLREGTDTQYF
TRBV30,TRBD1,.,TRBJ1-2,TGTGCCTGGAGTGTAGACAGGGGGAATAACTATGGCTACACCTTC,CAWSVDRGNNYGYTF
TRBV28,TRBD1,few,TRBJ2-7,TGTGCCAGCAGTTCCCGGGACAGCGAGGAGCAGTACTTC,CASSSRDSEEQYF
TRBV7-8,.,.,TRBJ1-1,TGTGCCAGCAGCCCCCAGCCGCTAGGAGGGAACACTGAAGCTTTCTTT,CASSPQPLGGNTEAFF
TRBV9,.,.,TRBJ1-1,TGTGCCAGCAGCGTAGATATTACAGGGATCGGTAGTACTGAAGCTTTCTTT,CASSVDITGIGSTEAFF
TRBV24-1,TRBD2,.,TRBJ2-1,TGTGCCACCAGTGATCCGGATAGCGGGAGCTGGGATGAGCAGTTCTTC,CATSDPDSGSWDEQFF
TRBV7-2,TRBD1,.,TRBJ1-2,TGTGCCAGCAGCTTAGCAGGACAGGGGGACCATGGCTACACCTTC,CASSLAGQGDHGYTF
TRBV20-1,.,.,TRBJ1-6,TGCAGTGCTAGAGATGTGGGCAGCGGCCACTTT,CSARDVGSGHF
TRBV7-3,.,once,TRBJ1-1,TGTGCCAGCAGCTCCGACAGGAGCGGCACTGAAGCTTTCTTT,CASSSDRSGTEAFF
TRBV9,.,.,TRBJ2-1,TGTGCCAGCGGAGGGGGGGCCAATGAGCAGTTCTTC,CASGGGANEQFF
TRBV19,.,.,TRBJ1-6,TGTGCCAGTAGTATGCGGGACGGGGATTCACCCCTCCACTTT,CASSMRDGDSPLHF
TRBV29-1,.,.,TRBJ1-2,TGCAGCGTTACAACAGGGTCCTATGGCTACACCTTC,CSVTTGSYGYTF
TRBV6-5,.,.,TRBJ1-2,TGTGCCAGCAGTTACTCTGGGGGCTGGGTCTATGGCTACACCTTC,CASSYSGGWVYGYTF
TRBV5-1,TRBD1,.,TRBJ2-7,TGCGCCAGCAGCCCCGGACAGGGGGCCTACGAGCAGTACTTC,CASSPGQGAYEQYF
TRBV28,.,.,TRBJ1-1,TGTGCCAGCAGTTTAATCGGGGGGGTGAACACTGAAGCTTTCTTT,CASSLIGGVNTEAFF
TRBV7-9,TRBD2,.,TRBJ2-3,TGTGCCAGCAGCCCACGACTAGCGGAAAGCACAGATACGCAGTATTTT,CASSPRLAESTDTQYF
TRBV12-3/TRBV12-4,.,.,TRBJ2-7,TGTGCCAGCAGTTCTTTGGCCGAGCAGTACTTC,CASSSLAEQYF
TRBV3-1/TRBV3-2,.,.,TRBJ2-1,TGTGCCAGCAGCCCACTTACTACACGCCATTCGGGGACATCCTACAATGAGCAGTTCTTC,CASSPLTTRHSGTSYNEQFF
TRBV5-8,.,.,TRBJ2-5,TGTGCCAGCAGCCCAAGACAGGGACTGTACCAAGAGACCCAGTACTTC,CASSPRQGLYQETQYF
TRBV2,.,.,TRBJ2-7,TGTGCCAGCAGGAGGCAGGGTTCATCCTACGAGCAGTACTTC,CASRRQGSSYEQYF
TRBV27,TRBD1,.,TRBJ1-2,TGTGCCAGCAGTTTGATCTACCCGACAGGGTTTAACTATGGCTACACCTTC,CASSLIYPTGFNYGYTF
TRBV4-1,TRBD1,.,TRBJ2-1,TGCGCCAGCAGCCCGGGGACAGGCGCCTACAATGAGCAGTTCTTC,CASSPGTGAYNEQFF
TRBV6-5,.,.,TRBJ1-1,TGTGCCAGCAGCTCTCATAGCCCTACTGAAGCTTTCTTT,CASSSHSPTEAFF
TRBV5-6,.,.,TRBJ2-1,TGTGCCAGCAGCTGGACGGTCCAGGGGGGCAACAATGAGCAGTTCTTC,CASSWTVQGGNNEQFF
TRBV12-3/TRBV12-4,TRBD1,.,TRBJ2-3,TGTGCCAGCAGCTATTCCGGGACAGGGGGCTCGTATTTT,CASSYSGTGGSYF
TRBV11-2,.,.,TRBJ2-7,TGTGCCAGCAGCTCGCTAGCGTCTGGCGAGCAGTACTTC,CASSSLASGEQYF
TRBV6-5,.,once,TRBJ2-5,TGTGCCAGCAGTTACTCAACGGGACAACTTCAAGAGACCCAGTACTTC,CASSYSTGQLQETQYF